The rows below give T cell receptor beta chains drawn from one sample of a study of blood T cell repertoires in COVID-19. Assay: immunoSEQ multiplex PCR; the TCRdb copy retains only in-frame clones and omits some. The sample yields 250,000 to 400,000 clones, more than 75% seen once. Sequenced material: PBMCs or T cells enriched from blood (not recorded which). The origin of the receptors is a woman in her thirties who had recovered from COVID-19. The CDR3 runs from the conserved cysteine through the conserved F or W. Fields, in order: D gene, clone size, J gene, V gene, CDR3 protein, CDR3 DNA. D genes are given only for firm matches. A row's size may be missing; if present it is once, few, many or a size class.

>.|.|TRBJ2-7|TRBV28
CASSLGGLRSYEQYF
TGTGCCAGCAGTTTAGGGGGCTTACGCTCCTACGAGCAGTACTTC
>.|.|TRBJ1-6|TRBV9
CASSAGISNSPLHF
TGTGCCAGCAGCGCGGGAATCTCGAATTCACCCCTCCACTTT
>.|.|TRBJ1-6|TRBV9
CASSVGGGGNQLNSPLHF
TGTGCCAGCAGCGTAGGTGGCGGAGGTAATCAACTTAATTCACCCCTCCACTTT
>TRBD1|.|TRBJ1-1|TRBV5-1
CASSLDYRGGGTEAFF
TGCGCCAGCAGCTTGGATTACAGGGGAGGCGGCACTGAAGCTTTCTTT
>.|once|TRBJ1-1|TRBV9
CASSVDWNTEAFF
TGTGCCAGCAGCGTAGACTGGAACACTGAAGCTTTCTTT
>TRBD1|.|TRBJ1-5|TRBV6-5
CASTRTGTNQPQHF
TGTGCCAGCACCCGGACAGGGACCAATCAGCCCCAGCATTTT
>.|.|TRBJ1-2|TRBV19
CASRTALNYGYTF
TGTGCCAGTAGGACAGCCCTTAACTATGGCTACACCTTC
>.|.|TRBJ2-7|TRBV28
CASSFTGITYEQYF
TGTGCCAGCAGTTTTACGGGGATTACCTACGAGCAGTACTTC
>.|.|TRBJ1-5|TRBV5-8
CASSYRSNQPQHF
TGTGCCAGCAGCTATCGGAGCAATCAGCCCCAGCATTTT
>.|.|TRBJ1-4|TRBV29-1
CGATNEKLFF
TGCGGAGCAACTAATGAAAAACTGTTTTTT
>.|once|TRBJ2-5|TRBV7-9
CASSARSLQETQYF
TGTGCCAGCAGCGCAAGAAGTTTGCAGGAGACCCAGTACTTC
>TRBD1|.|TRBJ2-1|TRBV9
CASSGTGAVNEQFF
TGTGCCAGCAGCGGGACAGGGGCGGTTAATGAGCAGTTCTTC
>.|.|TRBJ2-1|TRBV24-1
CATSDLWQNDEQFF
TGTGCCACCAGTGATTTGTGGCAGAACGATGAGCAGTTCTTC
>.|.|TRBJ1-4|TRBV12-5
CASGLGPSGVSEKLFF
TGTGCTAGTGGTTTGGGACCATCGGGGGTATCTGAAAAACTGTTTTTT
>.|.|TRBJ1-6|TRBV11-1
CASSSGEGWDSPLHF
TGTGCCAGCAGCTCGGGAGAAGGCTGGGATTCACCCCTCCACTTT
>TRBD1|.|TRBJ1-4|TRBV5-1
CASSDGQGNEKLFF
TGCGCCAGCAGCGACGGACAGGGTAATGAAAAACTGTTTTTT
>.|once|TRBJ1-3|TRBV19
CASTVRGASGNTIYF
TGTGCCAGTACCGTCCGGGGGGCGTCTGGAAACACCATATATTTT
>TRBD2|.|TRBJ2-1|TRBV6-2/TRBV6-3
CASSLAGGLWYNEQFF
TGTGCCAGCAGTCTAGCGGGGGGGCTGTGGTACAATGAGCAGTTCTTC
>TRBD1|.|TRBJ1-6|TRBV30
CAWSTRQGTYNSPLHF
TGTGCCTGGAGCACCCGACAGGGTACCTATAATTCACCCCTCCACTTT
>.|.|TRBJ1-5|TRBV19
CASSTRGQPQHF
TGTGCCAGTAGTACTAGGGGTCAGCCCCAGCATTTT
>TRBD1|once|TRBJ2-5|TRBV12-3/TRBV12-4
CASRGTGKETQYF
TGTGCCAGCAGGGGGACAGGGAAAGAGACCCAGTACTTC
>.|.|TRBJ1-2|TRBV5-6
CASSWVAGSNYGYTF
TGTGCCAGCAGCTGGGTGGCAGGTTCTAACTATGGCTACACCTTC
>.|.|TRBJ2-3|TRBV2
CASSERGLITDTQYF
TGTGCCAGCAGTGAAAGGGGGTTAATCACAGATACGCAGTATTTT
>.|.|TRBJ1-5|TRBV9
CASSRGDYSNQPQHF
TGTGCCAGCAGTCGGGGAGACTATAGCAATCAGCCCCAGCATTTT
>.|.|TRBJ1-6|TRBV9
CASSVDGAGVNSPLHF
TGTGCCAGCAGCGTAGATGGGGCAGGAGTTAATTCACCCCTCCACTTT